A single sample is the source of the 12 T cell receptor beta chains below, sequenced in a study of tumor-infiltrating lymphocytes in primary liver carcinoma. They got blood RNA out of unsorted whole blood and also pulled out germline DNA. TCR beta cDNA was prepared out of around 460 ng total RNA by means of a constant-region primer. Three-round nested multiplex PCR performed with slightly modified ARM-PCR produced the TCR beta libraries. The first two PCR rounds used TRBV1-TRBV30 forward primers with a C-beta reverse primer, roughly 10 cycles each. TCRdb analysed the multiplex PCR reads with MiXCR anew, one entry per CDR3 protein. The profile shows hundreds of thousands of distinct CDR3 sequences, roughly two thirds of them singletons. Source material: peripheral blood. Every receptor here comes from a middle-aged man with primary liver carcinoma and hepatitis B virus infection.

Worth noting for this clonotype: A read error may explain this, as a much larger clone is one base away. The gene calls are TRBV29-1 and TRBJ2-1; 7 nucleotides match TRBD1. CDR3 length equals 11 residues. After removal of 6 bases from V and 15 bases from J, the junction contained 11 bases not matched to a gene. Germline CDR1 is SQVTM and CDR2 is ANQGSEA. The CDR3 sequence: CSVAYRGARFF. The CDR3 DNA reads TGCAGCGTCGCCTACAGGGGCGCGCGGTTCTTC.

For this clonotype: This may be a read error, as it is one base from a much larger clone. V and J are TRBV10-3 and TRBJ2-7; the D gene is possibly TRBD2 (5 bases). The CDR3 covers 16 residues. Germline lookup yields CDR1 ENHRY and CDR2 SYGVKD. Trimming took off 0 bases at V and 7 bases at J, with 19 bases between the two ends. The CDR3 is CAISESMDWLGKEQYF. Here the CDR3 DNA reads TGTGCCATCAGTGAGTCGATGGACTGGCTGGGGAAAGAGCAGTACTTC.

About this clonotype itself: This sequence may be a read error, since a much larger clone differs from it by one base. V usage is TRBV6-2 or TRBV6-3 and J usage is TRBJ2-3, with TRBD2 matching over 7 bases. The trim removed 6 bases at V and 5 bases at J, leaving 11 bases unmatched. This CDR3 region has 15 residues. CDR1 and CDR2 from the germline V gene are MNHEY and SVGEGT. The CDR3 loop is CASSRSGVEGDTQYF. The CDR3 coding sequence is TGTGCCAGCAGCCGCAGCGGGGTCGAGGGAGATACGCAGTATTTT.

Worth noting for this clonotype: One base away lies a much larger clone, so this may be a sequencing read error. The V call is TRBV7-8, the J call TRBJ1-6; 8 nucleotides agree with TRBD1. This CDR3 region has 15 residues. In germline, CDR1 is SGHVS, CDR2 FQNEAQ. V lost 7 bases, J lost 5 bases, and 7 bases stayed unmatched. CDR3 nucleotides: TGTGCCAGCACCTCGACAGGGGTGAATAATTCACCCCTCCACTTT. This translates into CASTSTGVNNSPLHF.

As concerns this clonotype: An end of the junction does not agree with germline; a read error may underlie this. The chain joins TRBV11-2 to TRBJ2-3, with 11 bases matching TRBD2. CDR3 length: 16 residues. Per the germline V gene, CDR1 is SGHAT and CDR2 is FQNNGV. The CDR3 DNA reads TGTGCCAGCAGCCTCCGGACTAGCGGGTTCACAGATACGCAATATTTT. Translated: CASSLRTSGFTDTQYF.

As concerns this clonotype: With a much larger clone just one base away, this may be a read error. J is TRBJ2-1 and V is TRBV6-2 or TRBV6-3; no firm D call. The germline V and J ends were trimmed by 7 bases and 7 bases, with 11 bases remaining between them. There are 12 residues in the CDR3. Germline V gene lookup returns CDR1 MNHEY and CDR2 SVGEGT. The CDR3 reads CASNPFRNEQFF. The CDR3 region has the DNA TGTGCCAGCAATCCCTTCCGGAATGAGCAGTTCTTC.

Only one count was recorded for this clonotype. The junction and the germline gene differ at one end; a read error may be behind it. This chain connects TRBV10-3 to TRBJ2-5, with unresolved D. CDR1 and CDR2 (germline): ENHRY, SYGVKD. The CDR3 is 11 residues long. DNA of the CDR3: TGTGCCATCAGTGGAGGAGAGACCCTGTACTTC. Encoded protein: CAISGGETLYF.

Regarding this clonotype: A far larger clone differs by one base, so this is likely a read error. The rearrangement links TRBV6-2 or TRBV6-3 to TRBJ2-1; D ambiguous. This CDR3 is built from 13 residues. Germline CDR1 reads MNHEY; CDR2 reads SVGEGT. The CDR3 loop is CASTYDSYNEQFF. The CDR3 DNA reads TGTGCCAGCACTTACGACTCCTACAATGAGCAGTTCTTC.

A remark on this clonotype: A much larger clone lies one base from this, so it may be a read error. V and J are TRBV12-5 and TRBJ2-2, with D uncertain. This CDR3 is built from 18 residues. The V gene's germline CDR1 is LGHNT and CDR2 FRNRAP. The CDR3 loop reads CASGLLPGSIGYTVELFF. CDR3 sequence (DNA): TGTGCTAGTGGTTTGCTCCCTGGCTCTATTGGATACACCGTGGAGCTGTTTTTT. Full variable domain (missing parts from reference TRBV12-5 and TRBJ2-2): DARVTQTPRHKVTEMGQEVTMRCQPILGHNTVFWYRQTMMQGLELLAYFRNRAPLDDSGMPKDRFSAEMPDATLATLKIQPSEPRDSAVYFCASGLLPGSIGYTVELFFGEGSRLTVL.

This clonotype was detected only once. This clone may be a read error of a much larger clone one base away. The chain joins TRBV4-1 to TRBJ2-3, with D unclear. The V gene lost 8 bases and the J gene lost 4 bases, with 19 bases spanning the gap. This CDR3 contains 15 residues. The germline CDR1 and CDR2 sequences are MGHRA and YSYEKL. DNA for the CDR3: TGCGCCAGCCAACAAAGAGGCTTATCCCCAGATACGCAGTATTTT. As protein: CASQQRGLSPDTQYF.

Concerning this clonotype itself: It may be a read error: a sequence one base away is much more abundant. Because the CDR3 is missing its conserved closing phenylalanine or tryptophan, this is likely a read error. The genes are TRBV6-2 or TRBV6-3 and TRBJ1-1, with a weak D call TRBD1 (6 bases). CDR1 and CDR2 from the germline V gene are MNHEY and SVGEGT. The V end lost 6 bases, the J end lost 6 bases, and 14 bases lay between the germline ends. This CDR3 region has 13 residues. This CDR3 is CASRPQGRPEAFL. Written as DNA, the CDR3 is TGTGCCAGCAGACCTCAGGGGAGACCTGAAGCTTTCTTG.

In the case of this clonotype: Given a much more abundant clone one base away, this may be a read error. The chain employs TRBV12-3 or TRBV12-4 and TRBJ2-1, with unresolved D. The V end lost 6 bases, the J end lost 1 base, and 19 bases lay between the germline ends. The CDR3 runs to 17 residues. The CDR3 region is CASRRQGSQRSYNEQFF. CDR3 DNA sequence: TGTGCCAGCAGACGTCAAGGTTCCCAAAGGTCCTACAATGAGCAGTTCTTC.